A selection of T cell receptor beta chains follows, all from one sample in a study of blood T cell repertoires in COVID-19. Sequenced by immunoSEQ multiplex PCR; TCRdb stores in-frame clones only, minus some. The sample has about 130,000 clones, roughly two thirds seen once. The sequencing input was peripheral blood. The source of these receptors is a woman in her 70s with acute or convalescent COVID-19. Both conserved end residues are trimmed from each CDR3. A D gene is named only where the DNA matches it firmly.

V	length	D	CDR3
TRBV28	13	TRBD1	ASSTTAGGANEAF
TRBV6-2/TRBV6-3	11	.	ASSYYRYNEQF
TRBV7-2	12	.	ASSPGILTDTQY
TRBV28	14	.	ASSRGSFQGFDEQY
TRBV7-8	14	.	ASSSPGGGSGNTIY
TRBV12-3/TRBV12-4	8	TRBD2	AGLEETQY
TRBV5-1	12	.	ASSLRQARSPLH
TRBV5-1	13	TRBD1	ASSLEGQGFDEAF
TRBV7-9	11	.	ASSTGLGYEQY
TRBV3-1/TRBV3-2	19	TRBD2	ASSQAPTSGGARRFLDTQY
TRBV5-1	13	TRBD1	ASSGASYRGETQY
TRBV11-2	15	TRBD2	ASSSLGGSGRGKTQY
TRBV7-2	13	.	ASSSGQPPYSGYT
TRBV5-1	10	.	ASSFNTDTQY
TRBV19	11	.	ASSRPGMNEQF
TRBV3-1/TRBV3-2	11	TRBD1	ASSLQGFYGYT
TRBV6-1	11	.	ASSELRSHGYT
TRBV24-1	13	TRBD1	ATSDGRDRGVGYT
TRBV15	11	.	ATQRGGRNEQF
TRBV5-1	13	.	ASSLGGGQDNIQY
TRBV15	15	.	ATSRPETATSYEKLF
TRBV19	13	TRBD1	ASSMQTGGDYGYT